These 2 T cell receptor beta chains came from one sample sequenced in a study of blood T cell repertoires in COVID-19. The data were produced by immunoSEQ multiplex PCR, yet TCRdb's version contains in-frame clones alone and is incomplete. The sample yields about 67,000 clones, over 70% seen once. The sequencing input was peripheral blood. Receptor source: a man between 45 and 60 years old with active COVID-19.

The chain uses TRBV20-1 and TRBJ1-1; D is perhaps TRBD1 (5 bases). The V end lost 3 bases, the J end lost 5 bases, and 10 bases lay between the germline ends. Germline lookup yields CDR1 DFQATT and CDR2 SNEGSKA (reference sequence). The CDR3 totals 12 residues. DNA of the CDR3: TGCAGTGCTAGTAGGGGTTGGACTGAAGCTTTCTTT. Translation: CSASRGWTEAFF.

This chain links TRBV30 with TRBJ1-5; 7 bases agree with TRBD1. Unmatched junction bases numbered 7, after V lost 3 bases and J lost 5 bases. The CDR3 has 14 residues. CDR1 is GTSNPN and CDR2 is SVGIG in the germline V gene (reference sequence). The CDR3 nucleotides are TGTGCCTGGAGCGCTAACAGGGGAGATCAGCCCCAGCATTTT. Its translation is CAWSANRGDQPQHF.